This T cell receptor (beta chain) was documented in a study of cytotoxic CD8 clonotypes in ibrutinib-treated CLL. Study in general: The response samples were taken once patients had been treated for a median of around twelve months, range 6 to 36. Findings and limits, study-wide: Upon ibrutinib response clonality rose, and upon progression it fell back toward baseline. Sampling times differed between sustained-remission and progressing patients.

This clone was detected once. Its target is not known. The V and J ends lost 1 base and 10 bases respectively, with 13 bases between them. Germline loops: CDR1 SNHLY, CDR2 FYNNEI. The CDR3 covers 13 residues. The intended depth for sequencing was 1 in 200,000 to 1 in 1 million T cells. Profiling relied on immunoSEQ multiplex PCR, and the TCRdb table lists in-frame clones only, not all of them. The table lists 250,000 to 350,000 clones, approximately 76% of them singletons. The rearrangement links TRBV2 to TRBJ1-2; tentatively, D is TRBD1 (5 bases). The clonotype was recovered from a human donor with chronic lymphocytic leukemia. The specimen comprised PBMCs, sampled at disease progression, from a patient treated with ibrutinib. The CDR3 protein is CASSEGRVDSYTF. In DNA form, the CDR3 reads TGTGCCAGCAGTGAAGGCAGGGTAGACTCCTACACCTTC.